The T cell receptor (beta chain) under discussion was sequenced for a study of T cell responses to AZD1222 COVID-19 vaccine. The study, taken as a whole, reports: Without day 14 samples, only post-peak T cell repertoires were studied. Most donors were white British and more were female, and clonal diversity was possibly underestimated. CD4 TCRs associated with vaccination spanned spike, dominating at 160-218 and 743-854.

Clones were read by immunoSEQ multiplex PCR, and TCRdb kept only the in-frame ones, dropping some. Here the sample spans about 110,000 clones, 70% to 90% being singletons. CDR1 and CDR2 from the germline V gene are SNHLY and FYNNEI. The CDR3 sequence is 12 residues long. V lost 4 bases and J lost 10, with 13 bases in between. As concerns this clone: Its antigen remains unidentified.

The material was peripheral blood, obtained on day 0 of AZD1222 vaccination. The rearrangement joins TRBV2 to TRBJ1-1; no reliable D call. This sequence was found in an adult in good health. CDR3 in DNA: TGTGCCAGCAGTGGTACCGGGTCTCCAGCTTTCTTT. Protein: CASSGTGSPAFF.